This T cell receptor (beta chain) originates from a study of cytomegalovirus exposure and HLA in healthy donors. Overall study findings and caveats: According to the study, 160 or so TCR beta chains were cytomegalovirus-associated. Data from an earlier analysis indicated that most TCR beta V segments were productive either about 87% or about 30% of the time. From TCR beta sequences, most subjects' HLA-A and HLA-B alleles were reportedly predicted accurately.

Concerning this clone itself: As yet, its antigen is unknown.

The study ran its PCR with 60 Vbeta and 13 Jbeta primers. Assay: immunoSEQ multiplex PCR; the TCRdb copy retains only in-frame clones and omits some. The table records fewer than 130,000 clones, around 85% of them present only once. Everyone who donated was a healthy bone marrow donor. Sequencing input: PBMCs. This receptor was taken from a man under 40 in good health and CMV-seropositive.

The CDR3, as DNA: TGTGCCAGCACCCGGACAGCCTTTTACCAAGAGACCCAGTACTTC. As protein: CASTRTAFYQETQYF. This rearrangement joins TRBV6-5 to TRBJ2-5; perhaps TRBD1 as D (6 bases). Trimming removed 7 bases at V and 0 bases at J, with 15 bases between. The CDR3 contains 15 residues. The V gene's germline CDR1 is MNHEY and CDR2 SVGAGI.